The sequence of this T cell receptor beta chain was determined in a study of post-analysis software for immune sequencing data (dated by TCRdb to 2014 to 2015). Concerning the study at large: Recorded disease courses included relapsing-remitting, secondary progressive and progressive-relapsing multiple sclerosis, with some patients lacking subtype annotation. The multiple sclerosis patient repertoires were compared with about a dozen previously published healthy control repertoires from donors aged about 6 to 28 years. A subset of samples was prepared in parallel using single-end sample barcoding, then pooled and co-amplified after Illumina adapter ligation. What the research found in general, with its limitations: The multiple sclerosis patient group was slightly younger than the control group. Roughly 5 TRBV segments, including TRBV5-6, TRBV5-1 and TRBV20-1, were significantly more frequent in patients than controls. Direct clustering with F measure revealed strong co-clustering of samples prepared in the same batch, which led to a batch-effect correction. Normalized Chao1 diversity was significantly lower in multiple sclerosis patients than controls, suggesting substantial peripheral T-cell clonal expansion.

To demonstrate the VDJtools post-analysis software, TCR beta repertoires were profiled from the peripheral blood of about 14 young patients with multiple sclerosis. The multiple sclerosis patients were children and adolescents between roughly 6 and 16 years of age. The method behind the library was PCR. For sequencing, an Illumina HiSeq 2500 was employed. Unique molecular identifiers were incorporated into TCR beta cDNA libraries to reduce PCR and sequencing biases. Roughly 500,000 cDNA molecules were obtained for every 1 to 10 million input T cells, so each molecule roughly corresponded to one T cell. Patient libraries were prepared and sequenced with the same protocol used for the earlier healthy control dataset. Within a given batch, samples were prepared together, multiplexed and sequenced on the same HiSeq lane. Per the source publication's procedure: Raw barcoded reads were processed with MIGEC, and single-read molecular identifier groups were discarded before consensus assembly and CDR3 extraction. Clonotype tables were post-analysed with VDJtools, and diversity was normalized by down-sampling all datasets to the smallest sample size. In repertoire overlap clustering, CDR3 amino acid sequences, but not nucleotide sequences, were matched to correct batch-related cross-sample contamination. TCRdb redid the processing of the public reads, applying fastp at Q25 and MiXCR, and retained in-frame beta chains. Rows with one shared CDR3 protein collapse into an entry with the most common genes and DNA. None of the V and J calls come from the authors' own analysis; TCRdb made them. Recorded for this sample are a few hundred thousand distinct CDR3 sequences; 30% to 40% of them occurred a single time. The top ten hold 5% to 6% of the sample.

Inclusive of the bounding cysteine and phenylalanine, the CDR3 is 12 residues long. Of all the DNA, just the CDR3 is kept, 36 bases in frame from base 1. According to the germline V gene (reference sequence), CDR1 reads MNHNY and CDR2 reads SVGAGI. V is clipped by 5 bases and J by 9 bases, and the sequence between their germline boundaries is 11 bases long. This clonotype was seen a handful of times. No cognate antigen has been identified for it. Within one base of it there is no much larger clone, and no base qualities were kept. The TCR sequence derives from a girl under 18 with multiple sclerosis. Sequenced sample: blood. The chain joins TRBV6-6 to TRBJ2-1; perhaps TRBD2 is the D gene, with 6 bases matching. The bases read TGTGCCAGCAGTCTGGGACTGGTTGAGCAGTTCTTC. Protein translation: CASSLGLVEQFF.